A single TCR beta chain is shown here with its context. Its target is unknown. This table comes from immunoSEQ multiplex PCR, and its TCRdb copy is limited to in-frame clones, with some not included. This sample has 1 million to 1.2 million clones, with 60% to 85% found just once. This specimen belongs to a study of shared clonotypes between healthy human individuals. Study-level results: In a handful of donors, 4.5% to 5.5% of naive CD4 clonotypes appeared in common.

The length of the CDR3 is 11 residues. V was pared by 2 bases and J by 9 bases, with 8 bases between. Germline V CDR1 and CDR2: SQVTM, ANQGSEA. The V gene is TRBV29-1, the J gene TRBJ2-1; tentatively, D is TRBD1 (6 bases). The clonotype comes from a man aged 18 to 35 in good health. Some clones in this sample may be carry-over from other donors' samples. Material for sequencing was memory CD4+ T cells from PBMCs. Specified subset: CD45RA-negative fraction. The CDR3 sequence: CSVERGGEQFF. For the CDR3, the DNA is TGCAGCGTTGAAAGAGGGGGTGAGCAGTTCTTC.